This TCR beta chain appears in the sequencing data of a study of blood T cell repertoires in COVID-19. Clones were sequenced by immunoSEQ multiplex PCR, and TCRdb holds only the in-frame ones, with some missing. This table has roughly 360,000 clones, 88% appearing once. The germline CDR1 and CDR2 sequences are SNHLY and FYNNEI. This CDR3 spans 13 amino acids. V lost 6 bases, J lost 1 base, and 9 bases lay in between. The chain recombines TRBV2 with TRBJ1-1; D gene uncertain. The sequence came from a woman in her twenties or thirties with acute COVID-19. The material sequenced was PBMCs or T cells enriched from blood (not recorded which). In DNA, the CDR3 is TGTGCCAGCAGAAAGGACTGGAACACTGAAGCTTTCTTT. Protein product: CASRKDWNTEAFF. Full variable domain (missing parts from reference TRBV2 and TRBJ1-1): EPEVTQTPSHQVTQMGQEVILRCVPISNHLYFYWYRQILGQKVEFLVSFYNNEISEKSEIFDDQFSVERPDGSNFTLKIRSTKLEDSAMYFCASRKDWNTEAFFGQGTRLTVV.